In this sample, the clone carrying this T cell receptor beta chain turned up many times. They built TCR cDNA with 5'RACE template switching, a step that put in a universal primer site and UMIs. TCRdb ran MiXCR on the 5' RACE reads and lists one entry per CDR3 protein. The sample consists of 95,000 to 100,000 distinct CDR3 sequences, around 5.8% of them appearing once. The sample is drawn from a study of T cells after yellow fever vaccination. The clonotype was recovered from a man between 18 and 35 years old who received the YFV17D yellow fever vaccine. Source: CD8+ T cells sorted from PBMCs, taken 10 days after the yellow fever booster vaccination.

The CDR3: CASSYAVGAGQETQYF. The CDR3 DNA is TGTGCCAGCAGTTACGCGGTTGGGGCAGGACAAGAGACCCAGTACTTC. The rearrangement uses TRBV6-5 and TRBJ2-5, with D tentatively TRBD1 (5 bases). The CDR3 is 16 residues long. V lost 2 bases to trimming and J lost 2 bases, with 15 bases between them. Germline CDR1 is MNHEY and CDR2 is SVGAGI.